This T cell receptor (beta chain) was retrieved from a study of blood T cell repertoires in COVID-19. Study summary: COVID-19 samples collected from the United States, Italy and Spain covered acute and convalescent phases. Nucleic acid was either cDNA or gDNA, and it came from T cells, B-cell-depleted T cells, or PBMCs.

This table comes from immunoSEQ multiplex PCR, and its TCRdb copy is limited to in-frame clones, with some not included. The sample comprises about 170,000 clones, more than 85% of which are singletons, and around 0.5% rests with the top ten. The CDR3 has 13 amino acids. The V end lost 2 bases, the J end lost 2 bases, and 6 bases lay between the germline ends. Germline V gene lookup returns CDR1 SGHAT and CDR2 FQNNGV. This clone was detected once. The Seattle patients joined while their infection was active and were tracked longitudinally afterward. Sequenced sample: peripheral blood. The chain has TRBV11-2 and TRBJ1-2; D might be TRBD1 (5 bases). This TCR was recovered from a man in his sixties with COVID-19, enrolled during active disease. Here the CDR3 reads CASSLNRNYGYTF. In DNA, the CDR3 is TGTGCCAGCAGCTTAAACAGGAACTATGGCTACACCTTC.